The 14 T cell receptor beta chains below come from one sample, sequenced in a study of cytomegalovirus exposure and HLA in healthy donors (dated by TCRdb to 2016 to 2017). Preparation of the library involved the immunoSEQ multiplex PCR assay. What TCRdb holds here is the immuneACCESS table cut down to in-frame rearrangements. Part of the clones is not present; checked against another copy, under half of the missing clones reflect an unresolved V gene, and the others are unexplained. For this sample the table gives about 70,000 clones, of which 85% to 95% were detected only once. The leading ten clones occupy roughly 1.6% of the sample. Sequencing input: PBMCs. These receptors came from a man between 18 and 35 years old in good health and CMV-seropositive.

This sequence joins TRBV18 and TRBJ2-3; 12 bases fit TRBD2. The CDR3 sequence is 20 residues long. The V and J ends lost 1 base and 0 bases, in that order; junction bases with no gene match: 11. The germline gives CDR1 KGHSH, CDR2 LQKENI. The CDR3 bases are TGTGCCAGCTCACCACTGAGGTCCCGGACTAGCGGGAAAAGCACAGATACGCAGTATTTT. As protein: CASSPLRSRTSGKSTDTQYF.

This clone came up once. The CDR3: CASSPSAFDGGKGEKLFF. CDR3 nucleotides: TGTGCCAGCAGCCCCTCCGCGTTTGACGGGGGAAAGGGTGAAAAACTGTTTTTT. This chain joins TRBV9 and TRBJ1-4; maybe TRBD1 (5 bases). Germline CDR1 reads SGDLS; CDR2 reads YYNGEE. CDR3 length equals 18 residues. The ends were cut back, 4 bases at V and 7 bases at J, with 26 bases in the middle.

This clone has more than one count but fewer than ten. The gene calls are TRBV6-1 and TRBJ2-3, with TRBD2 identical over 7 bases. Germline lookup yields CDR1 MNHNS and CDR2 SASEGT. V lost 1 base to trimming and J lost 1 base; unmatched junction nucleotides: 2. The CDR3 totals 15 residues. The DNA for the CDR3 is TGTGCCAGCAGTGAAGAGGCGGGAGGCACAGATACGCAGTATTTT. Translation gives CASSEEAGGTDTQYF.

V and J are TRBV6-5 and TRBJ2-5; 11 bases agree with TRBD1. The CDR3 covers 13 residues. Germline V gene data show CDR1 as MNHEY and CDR2 as SVGAGI. V shed 9 bases and J 3 bases; nucleotides not matched to a gene: 3. CDR3 in amino acids: CASRGQGEETQYF. CDR3 nucleotide sequence: TGTGCCAGTCGGGGACAGGGGGAAGAGACCCAGTACTTC.

The chain recombines TRBV5-1 with TRBJ2-5; a weak D match, TRBD2 (6 bases). The V and J ends lost 5 bases and 3 bases respectively, with 20 bases between them. The germline V gene encodes CDR1 SGHRS and CDR2 YFSETQ. The CDR3 runs 16 residues. The CDR3 here is CASSSVGAGFEETQYF. The CDR3 DNA is TGCGCCAGCAGTTCCGTTGGTGCGGGATTTGAAGAGACCCAGTACTTC.

The CDR3 region is CASSLTSGKYVDGEFF. The CDR3 DNA reads TGTGCCAGTAGTCTGACTAGCGGGAAGTATGTTGACGGTGAGTTCTTC. V gene TRBV19 combines with J gene TRBJ2-1; 11 bases are a match to TRBD2. CDR1 LNHDA and CDR2 SQIVND come from the germline V gene (reference sequence). Germline trimming cut 5 bases from V and 14 bases from J; bases unmatched to any gene: 17. This CDR3 has 16 residues.

V is TRBV7-2 and J is TRBJ1-3; 9 bases map to TRBD1. From germline, CDR1 is SGHTA and CDR2 FQGNSA. After removal of 6 bases from V and 1 base from J, the junction contained 4 bases not matched to a gene. This CDR3 contains 15 residues. The CDR3 is CASSLDRGSGNTIYF. Written as DNA, the CDR3 is TGTGCCAGCAGTCTAGACAGGGGGTCTGGAAACACCATATATTTT.

The chain is built from TRBV5-1 and TRBJ2-5, with TRBD2 as a possible D gene (5 bases). Germline values: CDR1 SGHRS, CDR2 YFSETQ. This CDR3 comprises 13 residues. The V end was cut by 6 bases, the J end by 5 bases, with 14 bases between. CDR3 DNA: TGCGCCAGCAACGACTACCAAGGGGAGACCCAGTACTTC. Its protein is CASNDYQGETQYF. Complete variable domain (other parts from reference TRBV5-1 and TRBJ2-5): KAGVTQTPRYLIKTRGQQVTLSCSPISGHRSVSWYQQTPGQGLQFLFEYFSETQRNKGNFPGRFSGRQFSNSRSEMNVSTLELGDSALYLCASNDYQGETQYFGPGTRLLVL.

The sample holds many counts of this clone. V usage is TRBV7-6 and J usage is TRBJ2-5; 9 positions agree with TRBD1. The V gene end was trimmed by 1 base and the J gene end by 5 bases; junction bases not matched to a gene: 5. The CDR3 is 15 amino acids. The germline V gene encodes CDR1 SGHVS and CDR2 FNYEAQ. CDR3 nucleotides: TGTGCCAGCAGCTTAGAACAGGGGGCCTTCGAGACCCAGTACTTC. Translating it yields CASSLEQGAFETQYF.

This clone was recorded only once. The chain is built from TRBV27 and TRBJ2-7; 9 positions match TRBD2. The CDR3 covers 16 residues. Looked up from germline, CDR1 is MNHEY and CDR2 is SMNVEV (reference sequence). V shed 0 bases and J 1 base; nucleotides not matched to a gene: 4. The CDR3 coding sequence is TGTGCCAGCAGTTTATCGGGCGGGGGGGGTTCCTACGAGCAGTACTTC. Translated: CASSLSGGGGSYEQYF.

V usage is TRBV4-1 and J usage is TRBJ2-6; no reliable D call. Germline V gene lookup returns CDR1 MGHRA and CDR2 YSYEKL. Deletions cut 1 base from V and 4 bases from J, with 8 bases between. The CDR3 is 15 residues long. Here the CDR3 DNA reads TGCGCCAGCAGCCAAGTCTACGCGGGGGCCAACGTCCTGACTTTC. As protein: CASSQVYAGANVLTF.

The chain couples TRBV28 to TRBJ2-7; TRBD2 matches 10 bases. The CDR3 loop spans 14 amino acids. Germline trimming cut 7 bases from V and 4 bases from J; bases unmatched to any gene: 7. The germline V gene encodes CDR1 MDHEN and CDR2 SYDVKM. The CDR3 loop reads CASTDGSGRYEQYF. The CDR3 nucleotides are TGTGCCAGCACGGACGGTAGCGGGAGGTACGAGCAGTACTTC.

V usage is TRBV2 and J usage is TRBJ2-7; perhaps TRBD1 as D (5 bases). CDR3 length equals 12 residues. V dropped 7 bases and J dropped 5 bases, with 12 bases sitting between them. Germline-derived CDR1 and CDR2 are SNHLY and FYNNEI. Here the CDR3 reads CASKSLTDEQYF. DNA of the CDR3: TGTGCCAGCAAGTCGTTGACAGACGAGCAGTACTTC.

The J gene is TRBJ2-7, the V gene TRBV6-4, with 7 bases aligning to TRBD1. The germline V gene has CDR1 MRHNA and CDR2 SNTAGT. CDR3 length: 11 amino acids. CDR3 region: CLRRTGHEQYF. The CDR3, as DNA: TGTCTCCGTCGGACAGGCCACGAGCAGTACTTC.